These 8 T cell receptor beta chains were all obtained from the same sample, sequenced in a study of blood T cell repertoires in COVID-19 (dated by TCRdb to 2018 to 2021). Preparation of the library involved the immunoSEQ multiplex PCR assay. Sourced from immuneACCESS, this table was stored by TCRdb with only in-frame sequences that have V and J called. A share of the clones is absent; for the studies checked, an unresolved V gene accounts for under half, and the remainder has no known explanation. A total of 100,000 to 150,000 clones appear in this sample, about 89% of them only once. About 4.5% of the sample comes from the top ten. Sequencing was performed on peripheral blood. Every receptor here comes from a man in his 60s with COVID-19, enrolled during active disease.

This chain connects TRBV30 to TRBJ1-1, with TRBD1 matching over 7 bases. The CDR3 spans 15 residues. Germline V gene data show CDR1 as GTSNPN and CDR2 as SVGIG (reference sequence). J lost 6 bases, V lost 7 bases, and 17 bases had no gene match. The CDR3 spells CAYNRGFGRKPEAFF. CDR3 DNA sequence: TGTGCCTATAACAGGGGATTTGGTAGAAAGCCTGAAGCTTTCTTT.

The chain combines TRBV3-1 (or the pseudogene TRBV3-2) with TRBJ2-1; TRBD1 agrees at 9 bases. Per the germline V gene, CDR1 is LGHDT and CDR2 is YNNKEL (reference sequence). This CDR3 has 13 residues. J gave up 7 bases and V 4 bases, and 2 bases lay outside the gene matches. This chain's CDR3 is CASSRGQGNEQFF. For the CDR3, the DNA is TGTGCCAGCAGCCGCGGACAGGGGAATGAGCAGTTCTTC.

This clone was observed a single time. V and J are TRBV5-1 and TRBJ1-2; a possible D gene is TRBD1 (5 bases). This CDR3 contains 14 residues. Trimming removed 4 bases at V and 7 bases at J, with 17 bases between. The germline gives CDR1 SGHRS, CDR2 YFSETQ. The CDR3 coding sequence is TGCGCCAGCAGCCCGGCAGGGTTAGCCAGTGGCTACACCTTC. This encodes CASSPAGLASGYTF.

The chain joins TRBV6-5 to TRBJ1-2, with D hard to call. The CDR3 spans 13 residues. The germline V gene has CDR1 MNHEY and CDR2 SVGAGI. Trimming stripped 0 bases from V and 4 bases from J, with 6 bases between. CDR3 bases: TGTGCCAGCAGTTACTCGATACTCTATGGCTACACCTTC. It translates to CASSYSILYGYTF.

This chain joins TRBV18 and TRBJ2-3, with TRBD1 identical over 9 bases. The CDR3 is 15 amino acids. Looked up from germline, CDR1 is KGHSH and CDR2 is LQKENI. With V trimmed by 5 bases and J by 4 bases, 7 bases remained unmatched. In DNA, the CDR3 is TGTGCCAGCTCATCGACAGGGGGTCATGCAGATACGCAGTATTTT. As protein: CASSSTGGHADTQYF. The complete variable domain, with remaining parts taken from reference TRBV18 and TRBJ2-3, reads NAGVMQNPRHLVRRRGQEARLRCSPMKGHSHVYWYRQLPEEGLKFMVYLQKENIIDESGMPKERFSAEFPKEGPSILRIQQVVRGDSAAYFCASSSTGGHADTQYFGPGTRLTVL.

This clone was observed a single time. V gene TRBV28 combines with J gene TRBJ1-1; no clear D. Looked up from germline, CDR1 is MDHEN and CDR2 is SYDVKM. The CDR3 loop spans 13 amino acids. CDR3 sequence reads: CSHQRGGNTEAFF. Written as DNA, the CDR3 is TGTTCTCATCAACGGGGAGGTAACACTGAAGCTTTCTTT.

The chain has TRBV30 and TRBJ2-5, with 7 bases matching TRBD1. This CDR3 spans 12 amino acids. V trimming: 1 base; J trimming: 5 bases; junction bases outside the gene matches: 1. The V gene's germline CDR1 is GTSNPN and CDR2 SVGIG (reference sequence). CDR3 sequence reads: CAWSARGETQYF. CDR3 in DNA: TGTGCCTGGAGTGCCAGGGGGGAGACCCAGTACTTC.

The chain joins TRBV6-5 to TRBJ2-1, with a possible D match to TRBD2 (6 bases). Germline V CDR1 and CDR2: MNHEY, SVGAGI. CDR3 length equals 15 residues. V lost 8 bases, J lost 5 bases, and 19 bases lay in between. In DNA, the CDR3 is TGTGCCAGCCTGTCAGGCGGGGCGGGTCACAATGAGCAGTTCTTC. Translation: CASLSGGAGHNEQFF.